This T cell receptor (beta chain) was profiled in a study of T-cell reconstitution after alpha-beta-depleted transplantation in children listed by TCRdb under 2016. About the full investigation: Using TCR repertoire profiling, the study quantitatively followed how T-cell immune reconstitution unfolded in children after TCRalphabeta/CD19-depleted allogeneic hematopoietic cell transplantation.

The library came from PCR. The listed sequencing device is Illumina HiSeq 2500. Molecular barcoding was employed in the preparation of TCR libraries, with unique molecular identifiers being used to normalize TCRbeta repertoire quantification. TCRdb took the public reads, trimmed them with fastp at Q25, ran MiXCR for clone calling and kept in-frame beta chains. Under each unique CDR3 protein, matching rows form one entry showing the most common genes and DNA. A total of approximately 500,000 distinct CDR3 sequences appear in this sample, more than 20% of them only once. The leading ten clones occupy about 35% of the sample. There are 13 amino acids in the CDR3, from cysteine to phenylalanine inclusive. Solely the CDR3 DNA is kept, with 39 bases framed from the first base. CDR1 and CDR2 were assigned from the germline V gene as KGHSH and LQKENI. V lost 5 bases and J lost 5 bases; the stretch between them is 13 bases long.

Study-wide findings and limitations: Over subsequent months, a decline in hyperexpanded clone frequencies was noted, and after one year, T-cell counts and TCRbeta diversity were mostly ascribed to newly produced T cells. Apparently early alphabetaT-cell count recovery about two months after transplant reportedly relied on only several hundred rapidly expanded clones derived from non-depleted graft cells. In some patients, the high TCRbeta diversity seen at day 60 was put down to recipient T cells and intrathymic progenitors that had survived conditioning.

The treatment or condition tag for this specimen amounts to: allogeneic hematopoietic cell transplantation with graft depleted of TCRalphabeta T cells and CD19 B cells. The children who served as transplant recipients had been given grafts of TCRalphabeta/CD19-depleted allogeneic hematopoietic cells. Concerning this clonotype itself: Its antigen remains unidentified. No quality values exist for individual bases; no much larger clone is one base distant.

The receptor was derived from a boy under three years old with Wiskott-Aldrich syndrome, due to receive a stem cell transplant. The chain is made from TRBV18 and TRBJ2-7; the D gene remains uncertain. The specimen was PBMCs, collected before TCRalphabeta/CD19-depleted stem cell transplant. DNA sequence: TGTGCCAGCTCATCCCTCGACTGGGACGAGCAGTACTTC. The encoded protein is CASSSLDWDEQYF. The CDR3, completed at both ends by the reference TRBV18 and TRBJ2-7 genes, gives the full variable domain NAGVMQNPRHLVRRRGQEARLRCSPMKGHSHVYWYRQLPEEGLKFMVYLQKENIIDESGMPKERFSAEFPKEGPSILRIQQVVRGDSAAYFCASSSLDWDEQYFGPGTRLTVT.